The clone carrying this T cell receptor beta chain occurred many times. Antigen unknown. One junction end does not reproduce the germline sequence, and a read error may be involved. The TCR beta CDR3 regions underwent amplification using RNA transcripts as the source. With the HTBI primer set, the TCR CDR3 went through a first round of RT-PCR. TCRdb called the multiplex PCR reads again in MiXCR, with one record for every CDR3 protein. The data show more than 500,000 distinct CDR3 sequences, about 16% seen once. The CDR3 is 14 residues long. Germline loops: CDR1 SGHRS, CDR2 YFSETQ. It was 8.5 to 10 ml of fresh peripheral blood that supplied the PBMCs. This entry is derived from a study of T cells in Graves' hyperthyroidism and ophthalmopathy. Study-level results: Before onset, ophthalmopathy was predicted by the model a median around 6.2 months earlier.

The origin of this receptor is a woman under 40 with Graves' ophthalmopathy. The chain has TRBV5-1 and TRBJ2-5; D not certain. Sequenced: blood. The CDR3 loop is CASSLSGVQETQYF. CDR3 coding DNA: TGTGCCAGCAGTTTATCTGGCGTTCAAGAGACCCAGTACTTC.